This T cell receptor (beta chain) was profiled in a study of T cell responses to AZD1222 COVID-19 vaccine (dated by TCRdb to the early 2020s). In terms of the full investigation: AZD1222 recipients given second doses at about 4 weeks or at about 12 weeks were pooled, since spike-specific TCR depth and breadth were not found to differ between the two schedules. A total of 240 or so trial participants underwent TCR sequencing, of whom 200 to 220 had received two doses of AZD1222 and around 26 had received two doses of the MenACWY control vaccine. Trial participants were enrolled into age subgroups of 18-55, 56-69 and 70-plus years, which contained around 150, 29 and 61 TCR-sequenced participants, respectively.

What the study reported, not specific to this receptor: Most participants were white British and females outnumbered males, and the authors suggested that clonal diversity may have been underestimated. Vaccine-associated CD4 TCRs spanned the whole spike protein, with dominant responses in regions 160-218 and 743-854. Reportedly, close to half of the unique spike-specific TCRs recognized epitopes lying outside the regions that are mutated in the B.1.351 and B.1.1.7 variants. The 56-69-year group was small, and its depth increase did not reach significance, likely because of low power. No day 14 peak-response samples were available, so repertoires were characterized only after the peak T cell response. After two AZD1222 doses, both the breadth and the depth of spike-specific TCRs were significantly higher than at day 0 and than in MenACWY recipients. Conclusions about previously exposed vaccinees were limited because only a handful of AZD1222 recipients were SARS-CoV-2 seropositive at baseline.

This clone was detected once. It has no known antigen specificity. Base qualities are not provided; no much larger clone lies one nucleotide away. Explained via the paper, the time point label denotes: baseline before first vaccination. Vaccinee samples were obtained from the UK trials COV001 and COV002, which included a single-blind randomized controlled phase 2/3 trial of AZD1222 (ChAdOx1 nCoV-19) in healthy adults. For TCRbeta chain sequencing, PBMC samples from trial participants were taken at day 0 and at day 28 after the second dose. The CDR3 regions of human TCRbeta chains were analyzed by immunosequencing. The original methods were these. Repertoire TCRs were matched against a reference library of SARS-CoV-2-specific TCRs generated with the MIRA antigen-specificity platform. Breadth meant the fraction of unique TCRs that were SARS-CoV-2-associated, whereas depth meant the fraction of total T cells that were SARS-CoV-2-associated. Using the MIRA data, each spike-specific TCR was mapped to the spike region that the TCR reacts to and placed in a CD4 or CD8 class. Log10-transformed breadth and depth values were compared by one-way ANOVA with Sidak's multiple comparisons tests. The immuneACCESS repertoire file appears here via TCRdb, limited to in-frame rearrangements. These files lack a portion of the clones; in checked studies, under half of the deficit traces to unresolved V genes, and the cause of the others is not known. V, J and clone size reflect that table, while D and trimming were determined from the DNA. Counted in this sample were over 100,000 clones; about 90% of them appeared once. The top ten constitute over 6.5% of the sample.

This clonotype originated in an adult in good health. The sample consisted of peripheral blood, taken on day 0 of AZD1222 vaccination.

CDR3 sequence: CASSQGQVPLRGQYF. The DNA is TGCGCCAGCAGCCAGGGACAGGTGCCGCTACGAGGGCAGTACTTC. The chain is made from TRBV4-1 and TRBJ2-7, with 8 middle bases fitting TRBD1. The germline V gene provides CDR1 MGHRA and CDR2 YSYEKL. Including cysteine and phenylalanine, the CDR3 has 15 amino acids. The retained sequence is limited to the CDR3, 45 bases, with the frame set at the first base. V is trimmed back by 3 bases and J by 9 bases, and the junction contains 13 bases that no gene match accounts for.